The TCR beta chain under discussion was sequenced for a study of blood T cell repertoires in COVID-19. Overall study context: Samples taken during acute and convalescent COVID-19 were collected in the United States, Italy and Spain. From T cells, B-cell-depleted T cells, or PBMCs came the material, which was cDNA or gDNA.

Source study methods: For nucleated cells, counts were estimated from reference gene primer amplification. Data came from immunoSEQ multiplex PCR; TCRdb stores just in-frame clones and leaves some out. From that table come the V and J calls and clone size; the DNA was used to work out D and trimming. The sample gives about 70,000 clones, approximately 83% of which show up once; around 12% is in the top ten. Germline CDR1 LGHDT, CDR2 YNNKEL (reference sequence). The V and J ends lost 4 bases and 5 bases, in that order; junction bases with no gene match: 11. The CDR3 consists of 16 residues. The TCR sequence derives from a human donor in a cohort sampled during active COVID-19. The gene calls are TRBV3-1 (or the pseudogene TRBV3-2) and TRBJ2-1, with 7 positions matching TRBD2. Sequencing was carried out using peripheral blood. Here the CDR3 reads CASSPTTSASNNEQFF. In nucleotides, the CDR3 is TGTGCCAGCAGCCCAACCACTAGCGCCAGCAACAATGAGCAGTTCTTC.